This T cell receptor beta chain was sequenced during a study of early T cells in non-severe SARS-CoV-2 infection. The TCR library protocol attached unique molecular identifiers to the individual cDNA molecules. TCRdb itself ran the 5' RACE reads through MiXCR, one entry per CDR3 protein. The sample includes tens of thousands of distinct CDR3 sequences, 5% to 7.5% of them seen just once. Trimming stripped 3 bases from V and 5 bases from J, with 3 bases between. The CDR3 has 11 amino acids. Germline values: CDR1 SGHTA, CDR2 FQGNSA. The sequences come from whole blood, collected at baseline. The TCR was taken from an adult who was a healthcare worker with PCR-confirmed SARS-CoV-2 infection or an uninfected control (not recorded which). This sequence joins TRBV7-2 and TRBJ2-3; D unresolved. The CDR3 loop is CASSFKDTQYF. The CDR3 nucleotides read TGTGCCAGCAGCTTTAAAGATACGCAGTATTTT.